The clone carrying this TCR beta chain was picked up many times. What it binds is not known. The sample is drawn from a study of CD8 T cells in ankylosing spondylitis. TCRdb reanalysed the 5' RACE reads using MiXCR and keeps one entry per CDR3 protein. This sample yields 150,000 to 200,000 distinct CDR3 sequences, of which approximately 13% are seen a single time; around 10% belongs to the top ten. Notes on the study in general: Significant enrichment of disease-linked clones was reportedly seen in matched ankylosing spondylitis synovial fluid.

Sequencing was done on a sample of blood, either unsorted or a sorted T cell fraction (not recorded which). This receptor was identified in a female donor with ankylosing spondylitis or in good health (not recorded which).

The CDR3 DNA follows: TGCAGTGCTCCCATGACTAGCGGGTTTAGCACAGATACGCAGTATTTT. It translates to CSAPMTSGFSTDTQYF. V and J are TRBV20-1 and TRBJ2-3; 10 bases line up with TRBD2. The junction had 8 bases not matched to a gene; V was cut back by 5 bases and J by 0 bases. The length of the CDR3 is 16 residues. From germline, CDR1 is DFQATT and CDR2 SNEGSKA (reference sequence).